The entry that follows covers one T cell receptor (beta chain) sequence. Antigen: not known. This entry comes from a study of T-cell memory formation after mild COVID-19. Whole-study results and caveats: Cross-reactive memory seemingly joined, as some responding clones were found in pre-infection memory. Contracting clones, day 15 to 85, had balanced CD4/CD8, and later expanders favored CD4+. Whether day 37 second-wave clones are SARS-CoV-2-specific was not confirmed.

5'RACE primed at constant segments yielded TCR alpha and TCR beta cDNA libraries bearing sample barcodes and UMIs. TCRdb recomputed calls from the 5' RACE reads with MiXCR, one row per CDR3 protein. The repertoire holds more than 150,000 distinct CDR3 sequences, with 18% as singletons. The CDR3 sequence is 15 residues long. V was pared by 3 bases and J by 2 bases, with 12 bases between. The V call is TRBV12-3 or TRBV12-4, the J call TRBJ2-3, with D unclear. Sequencing used PBMCs or a T cell subset sorted from them (not recorded which). The receptor was isolated from a man aged 18 to 29 who had mild COVID-19 (a few samples of this study predate the infection). Cell type and time point are not known. This CDR3 reads CASSFSGPPTDTQYF. In DNA form, the CDR3 reads TGTGCCAGCAGTTTTTCCGGACCACCCACAGATACGCAGTATTTT.